The clone carrying this TCR beta chain appeared a few times. The CDR3 runs 16 residues. The V segment lost 3 bases and the J segment 2 bases; nucleotides outside the gene matches: 10. Germline loops: CDR1 SGHRS, CDR2 YFSETQ. 5'RACE with constant-segment primers yielded barcoded, UMI-tagged TCR alpha and TCR beta cDNA libraries. Via MiXCR, TCRdb re-called the 5' RACE reads, giving one row per CDR3 protein. The table includes fewer than 350,000 distinct CDR3 sequences, around an eighth detected once. The data originate from a study of T-cell memory formation after mild COVID-19. The sequencing input was PBMCs or a T cell subset sorted from them (not recorded which). This sequence originates from a man between 18 and 35 years old who had mild COVID-19 (a few samples of this study predate the infection). Cell type and time point are not known. This chain uses TRBV5-1 with TRBJ2-5, with 7 nucleotides matching TRBD1. CDR3 DNA: TGCGCCAGCAGCTCCGATCCGGGACAGTCACAAGAGACCCAGTACTTC. Translating it yields CASSSDPGQSQETQYF. The full variable domain, rest sourced from reference TRBV5-1 and TRBJ2-5, is KAGVTQTPRYLIKTRGQQVTLSCSPISGHRSVSWYQQTPGQGLQFLFEYFSETQRNKGNFPGRFSGRQFSNSRSEMNVSTLELGDSALYLCASSSDPGQSQETQYFGPGTRLLVL.